These 18 T cell receptor beta chains were sequenced from one sample in a study of monozygotic twins with inflammatory bowel disease. One entry per CDR3 protein, without DNA, is what TCRdb gives after re-calling the 5' RACE reads. The sample totals some 440,000 distinct CDR3 sequences. The sample was blood. These receptors all stem from a human donor with ulcerative colitis or Crohn's disease, or a healthy co-twin of an affected twin (not recorded which).

The J gene is TRBJ2-7, the V gene TRBV7-2; absent DNA, TCRdb's TRBD2 call cannot be checked. In germline, CDR1 is SGHTA, CDR2 FQGNSA. The CDR3 consists of 16 residues. CDR3 in amino acids: CASSSSRTLSAYEQYF.

The chain is built from TRBV11-3 and TRBJ2-3; TCRdb selects TRBD1, and the lack of DNA leaves this call unchecked. Germline V gene sequence: CDR1 SGHNT, CDR2 YENEEA. The CDR3 sequence is 15 residues long. This chain's CDR3 is CACSPRGGRADTQYF.

V and J are TRBV25-1 and TRBJ2-3. In germline, CDR1 is MGHDK, CDR2 SYGVNS. CDR3 size: 12 residues. The CDR3 sequence is CASNSVTDTQYF. Complete variable domain (other parts from reference TRBV25-1 and TRBJ2-3): EADIYQTPRYLVIGTGKKITLECSQTMGHDKMYWYQQDPGMELHLIHYSYGVNSTEKGDLSSESTVSRIRTEHFPLTLESARPSHTSQYLCASNSVTDTQYFGPGTRLTVL.

This chain links TRBV28 with TRBJ1-5; TCRdb's assignment of TRBD1 cannot be checked, as there is no DNA. The germline V gene encodes CDR1 MDHEN and CDR2 SYDVKM. This CDR3 region has 16 residues. This chain's CDR3 is CASSLGGGQGGQPQHF.

This chain joins TRBV2 and TRBJ1-1; TCRdb indicates TRBD1, and absent DNA this call remains unverified. Germline V gene sequence: CDR1 SNHLY, CDR2 FYNNEI. The CDR3 spans 15 residues. This chain's CDR3 is CASRTQQGQGTEAFF.

The chain couples TRBV7-2 to TRBJ2-1; the D call of TRBD2 rests on TCRdb alone, since no DNA is present to check it. CDR1 SGHTA and CDR2 FQGNSA come from the germline V gene. The length of the CDR3 is 16 residues. The CDR3 here is CASSPHSGNLYNEQFF.

This chain uses TRBV5-1 with TRBJ2-7; with no DNA, the TCRdb D assignment of TRBD2 cannot be verified. Germline-derived CDR1 and CDR2 are SGHRS and YFSETQ. The CDR3 sequence is 16 residues long. The CDR3 here is CASSLAGRAGMYEQYF.

The genes are TRBV5-4 and TRBJ2-1; TCRdb's D call of TRBD1 is untestable without DNA. In germline, CDR1 is SGHNT, CDR2 YYREEE (reference sequence). The CDR3 has 18 residues. CDR3: CATNLPPSGGDSYNEQFF.

Here the CDR3 reads CASSQRGTGFSYEQYF. The chain recombines TRBV4-1 with TRBJ2-7; TCRdb's D gene call, TRBD1, goes unchecked for lack of DNA. This CDR3 region has 16 residues. The germline V gene has CDR1 MGHRA and CDR2 YSYEKL.

The chain couples TRBV10-3 to TRBJ2-5; the TRBD1 assignment by TCRdb is unverifiable without DNA. The CDR3 is 15 residues long. CDR1 and CDR2 (germline): ENHRY, SYGVKD. The CDR3: CAIMPDTGEQETQYF.

This chain joins TRBV18 and TRBJ1-3; without DNA, the TCRdb call of TRBD1 cannot be checked. Per germline, CDR1 KGHSH and CDR2 LQKENI. This CDR3 is 17 amino acids long. Here the CDR3 reads CASSGQPGQKGGNTIYF.

The chain uses TRBV6-1 and TRBJ2-7; no DNA is available, so the TRBD1 call from TCRdb remains unchecked. Germline V gene data show CDR1 as MNHNS and CDR2 as SASEGT. This CDR3 comprises 16 residues. CDR3 sequence reads: CASRQEGTGTSYEQYF.

V is TRBV5-5 and J is TRBJ2-1; the TCRdb D gene call, TRBD2, has no DNA to confirm it. Germline lookup yields CDR1 SGHKS and CDR2 YYEKEE (reference sequence). The CDR3 length is 17 residues. This CDR3 reads CASSLASGTSVYNEQFF.

This sequence joins TRBV12-3 or TRBV12-4 and TRBJ2-2; no DNA is available, so the TRBD2 call from TCRdb remains unchecked. The CDR3 totals 17 residues. CDR3 loop: CASSTTGGLANTGELFF.

V usage is TRBV20-1 and J usage is TRBJ1-2; TCRdb picks TRBD1, but there is no DNA to check that call. This CDR3 has 15 residues. From germline, CDR1 is DFQATT and CDR2 SNEGSKA (reference sequence). The chain's CDR3 is CSARAMGQANYGYTF.

The chain links TRBV20-1 to TRBJ2-5; absent DNA, TCRdb's TRBD1 call cannot be checked. In germline, CDR1 is DFQATT, CDR2 SNEGSKA (reference sequence). This CDR3 spans 12 amino acids. The CDR3 sequence: CSAPTQEETQYF.

The chain has TRBV10-3 and TRBJ2-3; the D call from TCRdb, TRBD2, cannot be confirmed without DNA. There are 17 residues in the CDR3. Germline V gene sequence: CDR1 ENHRY, CDR2 SYGVKD. The CDR3 loop reads CAISENDSGGAKDTQYF.

The chain is built from TRBV6-1 and TRBJ2-7; TCRdb gives TRBD2 as the D gene, but with no DNA this cannot be confirmed. Germline lookup yields CDR1 MNHNS and CDR2 SASEGT. CDR3 length: 17 amino acids. CDR3 sequence: CASSYALAGGGVYEQYF.